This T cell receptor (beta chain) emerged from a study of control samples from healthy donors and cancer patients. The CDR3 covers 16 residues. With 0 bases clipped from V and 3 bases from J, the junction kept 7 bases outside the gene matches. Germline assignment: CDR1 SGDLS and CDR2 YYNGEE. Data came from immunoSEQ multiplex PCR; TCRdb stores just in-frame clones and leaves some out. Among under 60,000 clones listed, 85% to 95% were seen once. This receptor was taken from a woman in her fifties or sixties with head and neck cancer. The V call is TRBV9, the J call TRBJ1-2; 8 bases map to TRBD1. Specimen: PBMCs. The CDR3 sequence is CASSVGGQGSHYGYTF. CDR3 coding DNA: TGTGCCAGCAGCGTAGGAGGACAGGGTTCACACTATGGCTACACCTTC.